The 7 T cell receptor beta chains below were found in one sample sequenced in a study of T-cell memory formation after mild COVID-19 (dated by TCRdb to the early 2020s). The library was made by 5' RACE. Sequencing instrument: Illumina NovaSeq 6000. Through fastp at Q25 and MiXCR, TCRdb rebuilt clones from the public reads, retaining in-frame beta chains. Every entry covers one CDR3 protein and lists the most common genes and DNA from its rows. Here the sample has some 200,000 distinct CDR3 sequences; 9.5% to 10% occur a single time. The ten largest clones take up roughly 4% of the sample. Sequenced input: PBMCs or a T cell subset sorted from them (not recorded which). These receptors came from a man aged 18 to 30 who had mild COVID-19 (a few samples of this study predate the infection). The sample titles of this study are shuffled in the database, so cell type and time point are left out; the donor was told from shared clones.

This chain uses TRBV2 with TRBJ2-3; weak D call: TRBD2 (7 bases). Germline CDR1 SNHLY, CDR2 FYNNEI. The V end lost 11 bases, the J end lost 1 base, and 13 bases lay between the germline ends. The CDR3 is 13 amino acids. The CDR3 loop is CASWGGGTDTQYF. DNA for the CDR3: TGTGCCTCCTGGGGGGGCGGCACAGATACGCAGTATTTT.

This clonotype was detected a few times. The V call is TRBV5-1, the J call TRBJ2-2; D is possibly TRBD1 (5 bases). CDR1 is SGHRS, CDR2 YFSETQ, per germline. CDR3 length equals 17 residues. The V end lost 2 bases, the J end lost 1 base, and 15 bases lay between the germline ends. In DNA form, the CDR3 reads TGCGCCAGCAGCTTCGGAAACGGACAATTGAACACCGGGGAGCTGTTTTTT. Its protein product is CASSFGNGQLNTGELFF. Complete variable domain (other parts from reference TRBV5-1 and TRBJ2-2): KAGVTQTPRYLIKTRGQQVTLSCSPISGHRSVSWYQQTPGQGLQFLFEYFSETQRNKGNFPGRFSGRQFSNSRSEMNVSTLELGDSALYLCASSFGNGQLNTGELFFGEGSRLTVL.

The chain recombines TRBV5-1 with TRBJ1-1; D is possibly TRBD1 (5 bases). Germline assignment: CDR1 SGHRS and CDR2 YFSETQ. The CDR3 has 14 amino acids. Trimming cost V 5 bases and J 1 base, with 12 bases left between them. CDR3 in amino acids: CASSKRGANTEAFF. For the CDR3, the DNA is TGCGCCAGCAGTAAACGAGGGGCGAACACTGAAGCTTTCTTT.

This clonotype was seen many times. The chain carries TRBV4-3 and TRBJ2-2; D call uncertain. The CDR3 sequence is 17 residues long. The germline CDR1 and CDR2 sequences are LGHNA and YSLEER. V lost 0 bases to trimming and J lost 0 bases, with 11 bases between them. The CDR3 is CASSQDPPRTNTGELFF. CDR3 nucleotides: TGCGCCAGCAGCCAAGATCCCCCGAGGACGAACACCGGGGAGCTGTTTTTT.

This clonotype was recorded at least ten times. V is TRBV5-1 and J is TRBJ2-1; perhaps TRBD1 as D (6 bases). This CDR3 is built from 14 residues. Germline assignment: CDR1 SGHRS and CDR2 YFSETQ. V lost 1 base and J lost 3, with 8 bases in between. CDR3 in amino acids: CASSLQQGYNEQFF. The CDR3 DNA reads TGCGCCAGCAGCTTGCAACAGGGCTACAATGAGCAGTTCTTC.

This chain links TRBV6-1 with TRBJ1-2, with a possible D match to TRBD1 (6 bases). Trimming took off 6 bases at V and 4 bases at J, with 15 bases between the two ends. CDR1 MNHNS and CDR2 SASEGT come from the germline V gene. The CDR3 loop spans 14 amino acids. CDR3 region: CASSLTGRFYGYTF. CDR3 nucleotides: TGTGCCAGCAGCCTAACAGGGCGCTTCTATGGCTACACCTTC.

The chain recombines TRBV20-1 with TRBJ1-1; tentatively, D is TRBD1 (5 bases). CDR1 is DFQATT, CDR2 SNEGSKA, per germline (reference sequence). This CDR3 region has 13 residues. Trimming removed 6 bases at V and 4 bases at J, with 15 bases between. The CDR3 DNA reads TGCAGTGCCCCTAAGGTGGGGGGCACTGAAGCTTTCTTT. Amino acid sequence: CSAPKVGGTEAFF.